These 3 T cell receptor beta chains came from one sample sequenced in a study of T cell responses to AZD1222 COVID-19 vaccine. The table came from immunoSEQ multiplex PCR; TCRdb's copy has only in-frame clones and leaves some out. The sample contains roughly 150,000 clones, around 90% of which appear only once. Sequencing was performed on peripheral blood, taken on day 0 of AZD1222 vaccination. These receptors all stem from an adult in good health.

The chain employs TRBV3-1 (or the pseudogene TRBV3-2) and TRBJ1-5, with D perhaps TRBD1 (6 bases). The germline CDR1 and CDR2 sequences are LGHDT and YNNKEL (reference sequence). V was trimmed by 3 bases and J by 6 bases, leaving 9 bases between them. The CDR3 length is 13 residues. This chain's CDR3 is CASSQQGRQPQHF. CDR3 sequence (DNA): TGTGCCAGCAGCCAGCAGGGGCGTCAGCCCCAGCATTTT.

The rearrangement joins TRBV19 to TRBJ2-3; the D gene is possibly TRBD1 (7 bases). The germline V gene has CDR1 LNHDA and CDR2 SQIVND (reference sequence). The V and J ends lost 7 bases and 3 bases respectively, with 23 bases between them. This CDR3 spans 17 amino acids. The CDR3 sequence is CASTLYHGQEGTDTQYF. The CDR3 DNA reads TGTGCCAGTACCCTTTACCACGGACAGGAGGGTACAGATACGCAGTATTTT.

This chain joins TRBV10-3 and TRBJ2-1; 7 bases are a match to TRBD1. This CDR3 is built from 15 residues. The germline gives CDR1 ENHRY, CDR2 SYGVKD. V trimming: 0 bases; J trimming: 4 bases; junction bases outside the gene matches: 3. CDR3 amino acids: CAISESEQGYNEQFF. CDR3 DNA sequence: TGTGCCATCAGTGAGTCGGAACAGGGGTACAATGAGCAGTTCTTC.